This TCR beta chain was identified in a study of blood T cells in healthy people across ages. CDR1 is DFQATT, CDR2 SNEGSKA, per germline (reference sequence). The CDR3 is 17 residues long. There are many counts of this clonotype. At one end the junction does not follow the germline gene, possibly because of a read error. A J-beta primer mix and a sample-barcoded 5' primer were used in a second PCR of roughly 6 to 11 cycles. TCRdb used MiXCR to reprocess the 5' RACE reads, holding one entry per CDR3 protein. The sample records 800,000 to 950,000 distinct CDR3 sequences, 29% being singletons. This sample also belongs to another study, concerning T cells of mothers and their children.

Sequencing was performed on blood. This chain uses TRBV20-1 with TRBJ2-7, with TRBD1 matching over 8 bases. The sequence came from a woman between 40 and 50 years old in good health. The CDR3 bases are TGCAGTACTAGCCCTTTAACCCTGGACAGGGCAGAGGACGAGCAGTACTTC. This encodes CSTSPLTLDRAEDEQYF.